This T cell receptor beta chain derives from a study of T cells after yellow fever vaccination. Regarding the study as a whole: The bulk population could contribute abundant contaminating clonotypes to FACS-sorted repertoires.

In the case of this clonotype: Its antigen is as yet unknown.

TCRdb processed the 5' RACE reads anew with MiXCR; each CDR3 protein has one entry. Of some 250,000 distinct CDR3 sequences in the sample, 3.6% are singletons; the top ten hold around 19%. This CDR3 contains 13 residues. Germline V CDR1 and CDR2: SGHAT, FQNNGV. V lost 5 bases, J lost 0 bases, and 7 bases lay in between. The sequence derives from a man between 18 and 29 years old who received the YFV17D yellow fever vaccine. The material sequenced was PBMCs, taken 15 days after the yellow fever booster vaccination. The rearrangement links TRBV11-2 to TRBJ2-5; D gene unclear. CDR3 sequence (DNA): TGTGCCAGCAGCCAAGGCAACCAAGAGACCCAGTACTTC. Translated, it gives CASSQGNQETQYF.